This T cell receptor beta chain was recovered during a study of beta chain features in type 1 diabetes. General study findings and limits: Shortening that was moderate but significant affected the TCRB CDR3s of Type 1 diabetes patients in all four CD4+ subsets. A greater similarity of naive, central memory and Treg TCRB repertoires was seen among patients than among healthy donors. Diminished insertions and augmented deletions at VDJ junctions characterized type 1 diabetes patients.

Trimming at V came to 3 bases and at J to 1 base, leaving 6 bases not matched to a gene. The CDR3 length is 15 residues. From germline, CDR1 is SGHRS and CDR2 YFSETQ. The entirety of the isolated RNA underwent reverse transcription, so expressed TCRB transcripts were sequenced. Naive, central memory and regulatory T cell samples produced a mean of about 3.5 million reads. Assay: immunoSEQ multiplex PCR; the TCRdb copy retains only in-frame clones and omits some. In the table there are hundreds of thousands of clones, over 11% of which are singletons. This clone was counted only a few times. The antigen is not known. Sorting with CD45RO/CCR7/CD25/CD127/CD95/CD27 yielded naive, central memory, regulatory and stem-like memory CD4+ cells.

The sequenced sample consisted of naive CD4+ T cells from blood. This TCR came from a man younger than 30 with type 1 diabetes. J is TRBJ2-5 and V is TRBV5-1, with 7 bases matching TRBD1. DNA for the CDR3: TGCGCCAGCAGCTCGGGGACAGACACCCAAGAGACCCAGTACTTC. Translation gives CASSSGTDTQETQYF.